A selection of T cell receptor beta chains follows, all from one sample in a study of blood T cell repertoires in COVID-19. Only in-frame clones appear in the TCRdb table, and some are missing; sequencing was by immunoSEQ multiplex PCR. In the table there are tens of thousands of clones, over 70% of which are singletons. Material for sequencing was peripheral blood. The source of these receptors is a human donor in a cohort sampled during active COVID-19. The CDR3 runs from the conserved cysteine through the conserved F or W. Each record gives: clone size, J gene, V gene, D gene, CDR3 protein, CDR3 DNA. A D gene is named only where the DNA matches it firmly. The listing skips clone size in some rows; elsewhere it reads once, few, many or a size class.

NA	TRBJ2-5	TRBV27	TRBD2	CASSRRGQETQYF	TGTGCCAGCAGCAGGCGGGGGCAAGAGACCCAGTACTTC
NA	TRBJ2-4	TRBV13	NA	CASSLGSGWGLNIQYF	TGTGCCAGCAGCTTAGGCTCTGGCTGGGGGCTAAACATTCAGTACTTC
NA	TRBJ1-6	TRBV30	NA	CAGTPGGGSYNSPLHF	TGTGCCGGGACCCCAGGCGGGGGCTCCTATAATTCACCCCTCCACTTT
NA	TRBJ1-3	TRBV20-1	NA	CSASGQSSGNTIYF	TGCAGTGCTAGTGGACAGAGTTCTGGAAACACCATATATTTT
NA	TRBJ2-3	TRBV11-2	NA	CASSEQALAPDTQYF	TGTGCCAGCAGCGAGCAAGCGCTAGCTCCAGATACGCAGTATTTT
NA	TRBJ2-5	TRBV7-3	TRBD2	CASSLGLAGDQETQYF	TGTGCCAGCAGCTTAGGGCTAGCGGGAGACCAAGAGACCCAGTACTTC
NA	TRBJ2-7	TRBV7-2	TRBD2	CASSLFPGTSGSNEQYF	TGTGCCAGCAGCTTATTCCCGGGGACTAGCGGGAGCAACGAGCAGTACTTC
NA	TRBJ1-1	TRBV27	NA	CASRDWEGTNTEAFF	TGTGCCAGCAGGGACTGGGAGGGCACAAACACTGAAGCTTTCTTT
NA	TRBJ1-4	TRBV29-1	NA	CSVANRAKEKLFF	TGCAGCGTTGCTAACAGGGCAAAAGAAAAACTGTTTTTT
NA	TRBJ2-2	TRBV6-6	NA	CASYDNQNTGELFF	TGTGCCAGCTATGACAACCAGAACACCGGGGAGCTGTTTTTT
NA	TRBJ2-5	TRBV2	NA	CATGDAGVRQETQYF	TGTGCCACAGGGGATGCAGGGGTCCGCCAAGAGACCCAGTACTTC
NA	TRBJ1-1	TRBV7-9	NA	CASSLGFQGWAEAFF	TGTGCCAGCAGCTTAGGGTTCCAGGGGTGGGCTGAAGCTTTCTTT
NA	TRBJ1-6	TRBV10-3	NA	CASNPDSNNSPLHF	TGTGCCAGCAACCCCGACAGCAATAATTCACCCCTCCACTTT
NA	TRBJ2-1	TRBV10-2	TRBD2	CASSKYSGSFDNEQFF	TGCGCCAGCAGTAAATATAGCGGGAGTTTTGACAATGAGCAGTTCTTC
NA	TRBJ1-6	TRBV4-1	NA	CASSQSREASPLHF	TGCGCCAGCAGCCAGTCTAGGGAGGCATCACCCCTCCACTTT
NA	TRBJ2-7	TRBV14	NA	CASSQALADEQYF	TGTGCCAGCAGCCAAGCCCTAGCAGACGAGCAGTACTTC
NA	TRBJ2-7	TRBV11-2	NA	CASSLVGNEQYF	TGTGCCAGCAGCTTAGTCGGGAACGAGCAGTACTTC
once	TRBJ1-1	TRBV6-5	TRBD1	CASNRQGAAEAFF	TGTGCCAGCAATCGACAGGGGGCAGCTGAAGCTTTCTTT
few	TRBJ1-1	TRBV28	TRBD1	CASSYEGGPEAFF	TGTGCCAGCAGTTATGAAGGGGGCCCTGAAGCTTTCTTT
NA	TRBJ2-5	TRBV5-4	TRBD2	CASSSVAGQETQYF	TGTGCCAGCAGCTCCGTAGCGGGACAAGAGACCCAGTACTTC
NA	TRBJ2-1	TRBV15	TRBD2	CATSRDPSGTSGNEQFF	TGTGCCACCAGCAGAGATCCCTCCGGGACTAGCGGAAATGAGCAGTTCTTC
NA	TRBJ1-5	TRBV28	NA	CASSLTGVDQPQHF	TGTGCCAGCAGTTTAACAGGTGTTGATCAGCCCCAGCATTTT
once	TRBJ2-3	TRBV11-3	NA	CASSFGASDTDTQYF	TGTGCCAGCAGCTTTGGGGCCTCGGACACAGATACGCAGTATTTT
NA	TRBJ2-7	TRBV28	TRBD2	CASSSRLAGTYEQYF	TGTGCCAGCAGTTCCAGGCTAGCGGGAACCTACGAGCAGTACTTC
NA	TRBJ1-2	TRBV6-5	NA	CASSRGQDYGYTF	TGTGCCAGCAGCCGCGGGCAGGACTATGGCTACACCTTC
NA	TRBJ2-1	TRBV5-6	TRBD2	CASSSPGLAGATYNEQFF	TGTGCCAGCAGCTCGCCGGGACTAGCGGGAGCCACCTACAATGAGCAGTTCTTC
once	TRBJ2-7	TRBV3-1/TRBV3-2	TRBD2	CASSQDKNSGRYEQYF	TGTGCCAGCAGCCAAGATAAGAATAGCGGGAGATACGAGCAGTACTTC
NA	TRBJ2-7	TRBV7-9	NA	CASSFYSNEQYF	TGTGCCAGCAGCTTTTACAGTAACGAGCAGTACTTC
NA	TRBJ1-5	TRBV27	TRBD1	CASNPTGGATQPQHF	TGTGCCAGCAACCCGACAGGGGGCGCAACTCAGCCCCAGCATTTT
NA	TRBJ2-1	TRBV6-5	TRBD2	CARSSDGGGVRGEQFF	TGTGCCCGCAGTTCGGACGGCGGGGGGGTACGAGGGGAGCAGTTCTTC
NA	TRBJ2-5	TRBV18	NA	CASSPGGAQETQYF	TGTGCCAGCTCACCTGGAGGGGCACAAGAGACCCAGTACTTC
NA	TRBJ2-1	TRBV9	TRBD2	CASSVGGGRSYNEQFF	TGTGCCAGCAGCGTAGGGGGGGGAAGGTCCTACAATGAGCAGTTCTTC
NA	TRBJ1-1	TRBV9	NA	CASTRKAGAPEGTEAFF	TGTGCCAGCACCCGTAAGGCAGGGGCCCCAGAGGGCACTGAAGCTTTCTTT
NA	TRBJ2-1	TRBV27	TRBD1	CASSPGTGKFF	TGTGCCAGCAGCCCCGGGACAGGGAAGTTCTTC
NA	TRBJ1-2	TRBV30	TRBD1	CASYDRANYGYTF	TGTGCCTCCTATGACAGGGCTAACTATGGCTACACCTTC
NA	TRBJ2-7	TRBV18	TRBD1	CASSFDARQGAHEQYF	TGTGCCAGCTCCTTCGACGCGAGACAGGGGGCACACGAGCAGTACTTC
NA	TRBJ2-5	TRBV7-7	TRBD2	CASSPREGVKETQYF	TGTGCCAGCAGCCCCCGGGAGGGGGTAAAAGAGACCCAGTACTTC
NA	TRBJ1-1	TRBV6-5	NA	CASSITVNTEAFF	TGTGCCAGCAGTATCACAGTTAACACTGAAGCTTTCTTT
NA	TRBJ1-5	TRBV28	NA	CASSQGNRVRFEPQHF	TGTGCCAGCAGTCAAGGGAACAGGGTGCGTTTCGAGCCCCAGCATTTT
NA	TRBJ1-4	TRBV5-6	NA	CASSLLNEKLFF	TGTGCCAGCAGCCTCCTTAATGAAAAACTGTTTTTT
NA	TRBJ1-4	TRBV6-5	TRBD1	CASSYEGAGEKLFF	TGTGCCAGCAGTTATGAGGGGGCGGGGGAAAAACTGTTTTTT